This T cell receptor beta chain is drawn from a study of patients and donors after allogeneic stem cell transplantation. TCRdb recomputed calls from the RT-PCR reads with MiXCR, one row per CDR3 protein. This sample has about 76,000 distinct CDR3 sequences, with approximately 26% found just once. This clonotype came up a few times. After removal of 2 bases from V and 0 bases from J, the junction contained 6 bases not matched to a gene. Germline CDR1 MGHRA, CDR2 YSYEKL. This CDR3 is built from 16 residues. Source material: blood, either unsorted or a sorted T cell fraction (not recorded which). The rearrangement links TRBV4-1 to TRBJ1-1; 7 bases map to TRBD1. The sequence derives from a human donor who was either an allogeneic HSCT recipient or a stem cell or donor lymphocyte infusion donor (not recorded which). It is not recorded whose cells these are; they may come from a transplant donor. The CDR3 spells CASSQHRGTMNTEAFF. CDR3 coding DNA: TGCGCCAGCAGCCAACACAGGGGAACCATGAACACTGAAGCTTTCTTT.